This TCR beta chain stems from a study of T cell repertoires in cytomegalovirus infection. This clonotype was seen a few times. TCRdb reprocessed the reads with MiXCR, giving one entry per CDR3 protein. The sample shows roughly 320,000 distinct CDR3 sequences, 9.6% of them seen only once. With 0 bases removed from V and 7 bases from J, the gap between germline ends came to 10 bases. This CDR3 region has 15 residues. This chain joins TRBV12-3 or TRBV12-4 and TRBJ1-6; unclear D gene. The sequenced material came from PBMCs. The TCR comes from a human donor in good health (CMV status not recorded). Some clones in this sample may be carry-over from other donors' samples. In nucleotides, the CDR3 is TGTGCCAGCAGTTTAGCGCTCAGTAACAATTCACCCCTCCACTTT. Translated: CASSLALSNNSPLHF.